The 7 T cell receptor beta chains in this list originate from one sample, sequenced in a study of blood T cell repertoires in COVID-19. The method was immunoSEQ multiplex PCR; TCRdb's version includes in-frame clones alone and lacks a portion of them. The data contain nearly 350,000 clones, under 95% of them singletons. The material sequenced was peripheral blood. These receptors originate from a woman aged 18-35 years who had recovered from COVID-19.

The chain recombines TRBV28 with TRBJ1-4; possibly TRBD1 for D (5 bases). Trimming took 7 bases from V and 8 from J, leaving 11 bases between them. The CDR3 is 12 residues long. Germline V gives CDR1 MDHEN, CDR2 SYDVKM. CDR3 residues: CASTGGTEKLFF. CDR3 in DNA: TGTGCCAGCACGGGGGGGACGGAAAAACTGTTTTTT.

The sample holds a few counts of this clone. This chain links TRBV24-1 with TRBJ1-5, with 8 bases matching TRBD1. The CDR3 contains 16 residues. CDR1 is KGHDR, CDR2 SFDVKD, per germline. Trimming at V came to 7 bases and at J to 0 bases, leaving 7 bases not matched to a gene. CDR3 sequence reads: CATSDRGAYSNQPQHF. The CDR3 nucleotides read TGTGCCACCAGCGACAGGGGCGCGTATAGCAATCAGCCCCAGCATTTT.

CDR3 sequence: CASSAPGTFQETQYF. The CDR3 bases are TGTGCCAGCAGCGCCCCCGGGACTTTTCAAGAGACCCAGTACTTC. The chain carries TRBV9 and TRBJ2-5; a weak D match, TRBD2 (6 bases). Per the germline V gene, CDR1 is SGDLS and CDR2 is YYNGEE. The CDR3 has 15 amino acids. Trimming left V 3 bases short and J 2 bases short, with 14 bases between.

This chain joins TRBV14 and TRBJ2-2, with 10 bases matching TRBD2. The CDR3 is 16 residues long. The germline gives CDR1 SGHDN, CDR2 FVKESK. J was trimmed by 6 bases and V by 2 bases; bases with no gene match: 6. The CDR3 loop reads CASSQWIAGGAGELFF. CDR3 nucleotide sequence: TGTGCCAGCAGCCAATGGATAGCGGGAGGAGCCGGGGAGCTGTTTTTT.

This chain joins TRBV30 and TRBJ2-2; D call uncertain. The CDR3 runs 15 residues. Trimming cost V 4 bases and J 0 bases, with 12 bases left between them. Germline V gene sequence: CDR1 GTSNPN, CDR2 SVGIG (reference sequence). CDR3 amino acids: CAWTSTLPNTGELFF. The DNA for the CDR3 is TGTGCCTGGACCTCCACCCTACCGAACACCGGGGAGCTGTTTTTT.

The genes are TRBV7-9 and TRBJ1-1; 10 nucleotides align to TRBD1. There are 13 residues in the CDR3. Germline trimming cut 5 bases from V and 7 bases from J; bases unmatched to any gene: 4. From germline, CDR1 is SEHNR and CDR2 FQNEAQ (reference sequence). The CDR3: CASSPGTGVEAFF. DNA of the CDR3: TGTGCCAGCAGCCCCGGGACAGGGGTTGAAGCTTTCTTT.

The CDR3 DNA is TGTGCCAGCAGCTTGGGACTAGCGGCCTACAATGAGCAGTTCTTC. Its protein product is CASSLGLAAYNEQFF. The chain links TRBV5-6 to TRBJ2-1; 9 bases agree with TRBD2. The CDR3 contains 15 residues. Germline loops: CDR1 SGHDT, CDR2 YYEEEE. J lost 2 bases, V lost 0 bases, and 0 bases had no gene match.